A selection of T cell receptor beta chains follows, all from one sample in a study of cytomegalovirus exposure and HLA in healthy donors. TCRdb's table, derived via immunoSEQ multiplex PCR, lists solely in-frame clones and lacks some. The top ten hold roughly 7.1% of the sample, which has under 200,000 clones, roughly 77% seen once. Material: PBMCs. The receptors were gathered from a woman aged 40 to 50 in good health and CMV-seropositive. Each CDR3 is given with its conserved first and last residue.

v_call	j_call	cdr3_aa
TRBV19	TRBJ1-1	CASSIMRNTEAFF
TRBV7-9	TRBJ2-7	CASSSPVQGGYEQYF
TRBV28	TRBJ2-7	CASSSSGFGLAGVSTYEQYF
TRBV6-1	TRBJ2-4	CASSERLVAKNIQYF
TRBV28	TRBJ2-3	CASRQSTDTQYF
TRBV5-1	TRBJ2-7	CASSSTLGAGEQYF
TRBV7-9	TRBJ1-3	CASRSPSGTPISGNTIYF
TRBV20-1	TRBJ1-1	CSVQGNTEAFF
TRBV19	TRBJ2-7	CASESATGNEQYF
TRBV7-9	TRBJ2-3	CASSREGATDTQYF
TRBV4-1	TRBJ2-3	CASSPGLAGGEDTQYF
TRBV18	TRBJ1-1	CASSPTREAEAFF
TRBV10-3	TRBJ1-5	CAISAEGGQPQHF
TRBV21-1	TRBJ2-4	CASSKRTSGSLAKNIQYF
TRBV27	TRBJ2-5	CASSRAGGGTYQETQYF
TRBV5-1	TRBJ2-7	CASSLDGLNSYEQYF